The entry below gives a single T cell receptor beta chain sequence along with its context. Its antigen is not known. TCR beta VDJ and CDR3 profiling used genomic DNA as template. TCRdb re-derived calls from the reads in MiXCR, one entry per CDR3 protein. Found here are 100,000 to 150,000 distinct CDR3 sequences, around 50% of them singletons; the top ten hold about 2.7%. This sample is part of a study of CD8+CD57+ T cells in acquired aplastic anemia. As for the study in general: Sorted CD4+ plus CD8+ cells gave DNA averaging roughly 3 ug.

Trimming took 6 bases from V and 11 from J; bases not matched to a gene: 5. Germline CDR1 and CDR2: MGHDK and SYGVNS. The CDR3 length is 11 residues. Study observations and caveats: Patients and controls were found to share twenty-nine CD8+ CDR3 sequences.

This receptor was obtained from a human donor in good health, serving as a control. The V gene is TRBV25-1, the J gene TRBJ1-1; the match to TRBD1 covers 8 bases. Sample: sorted CD4+, CD8+, or CD8+CD57+ T cells (not recorded which) from PBMCs. CDR3 nucleotides: TGTGCCAGCAGCTCGACAGGGGCTGCTTTCTTT. Translating it yields CASSSTGAAFF. Together with reference TRBV25-1 and TRBJ1-1, the CDR3 gives the full variable domain: EADIYQTPRYLVIGTGKKITLECSQTMGHDKMYWYQQDPGMELHLIHYSYGVNSTEKGDLSSESTVSRIRTEHFPLTLESARPSHTSQYLCASSSTGAAFFGQGTRLTVV.